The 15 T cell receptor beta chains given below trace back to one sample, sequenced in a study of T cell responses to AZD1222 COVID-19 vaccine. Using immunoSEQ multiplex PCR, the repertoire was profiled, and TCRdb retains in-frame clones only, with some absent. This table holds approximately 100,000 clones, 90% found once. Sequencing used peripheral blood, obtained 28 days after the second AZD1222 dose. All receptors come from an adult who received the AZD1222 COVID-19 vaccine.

The chain's CDR3 is CATNSGGATDTQYF. The CDR3 coding sequence is TGCGCCACCAATAGCGGGGGGGCCACAGATACGCAGTATTTT. This chain uses TRBV5-1 with TRBJ2-3; 11 bases align to TRBD2. Germline CDR1 reads SGHRS; CDR2 reads YFSETQ. J was trimmed by 2 bases and V by 9 bases; bases with no gene match: 5. This CDR3 is 14 amino acids long.

In DNA, the CDR3 is TGCAGCGTTGGTCAGCCTGGAAACACCATATATTTT. Translated, it gives CSVGQPGNTIYF. The chain uses TRBV29-1 and TRBJ1-3, with D unclear. Germline lookup yields CDR1 SQVTM and CDR2 ANQGSEA. Trimming left V 4 bases short and J 2 bases short, with 6 bases between. The CDR3 is 12 amino acids. Full variable domain (outside the CDR3, taken from reference TRBV29-1 and TRBJ1-3): SAVISQKPSRDICQRGTSLTIQCQVDSQVTMMFWYRQQPGQSLTLIATANQGSEATYESGFVIDKFPISRPNLTFSTLTVSNMSPEDSSIYLCSVGQPGNTIYFGEGSWLTVV.

This CDR3 is CASRSDRGYTGELFF. CDR3 nucleotide sequence: TGCGCCAGCAGATCCGACAGGGGGTACACCGGGGAGCTGTTTTTT. The chain uses TRBV5-1 and TRBJ2-2; 9 nucleotides line up with TRBD1. This CDR3 is 15 amino acids long. Per the germline V gene, CDR1 is SGHRS and CDR2 is YFSETQ. V was clipped by 5 bases and J by 3 bases; unmatched bases: 5.

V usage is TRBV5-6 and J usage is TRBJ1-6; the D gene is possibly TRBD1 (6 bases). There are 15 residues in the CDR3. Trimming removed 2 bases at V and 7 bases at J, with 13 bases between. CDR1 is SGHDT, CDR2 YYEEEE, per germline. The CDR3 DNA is TGTGCCAGCAGCTTTGAACAGGGCGGCAATTCACCCCTCCACTTT. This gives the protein CASSFEQGGNSPLHF.

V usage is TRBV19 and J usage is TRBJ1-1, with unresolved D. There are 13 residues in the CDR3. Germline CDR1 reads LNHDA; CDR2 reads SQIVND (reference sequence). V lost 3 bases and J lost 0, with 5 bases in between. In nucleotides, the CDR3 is TGTGCCAGTAGTATGGGCCTGAACACTGAAGCTTTCTTT. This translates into CASSMGLNTEAFF.

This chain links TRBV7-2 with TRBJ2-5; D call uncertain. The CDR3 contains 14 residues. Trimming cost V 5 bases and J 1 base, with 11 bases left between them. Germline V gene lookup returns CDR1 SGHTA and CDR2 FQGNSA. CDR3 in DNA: TGTGCCAGCAGCGGTGCGGTATCCCAAGAGACCCAGTACTTC. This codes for CASSGAVSQETQYF.

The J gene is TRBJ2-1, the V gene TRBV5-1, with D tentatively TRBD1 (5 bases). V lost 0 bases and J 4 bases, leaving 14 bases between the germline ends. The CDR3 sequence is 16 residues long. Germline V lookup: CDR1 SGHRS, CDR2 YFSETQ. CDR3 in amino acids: CASSLAAGPGYNEQFF. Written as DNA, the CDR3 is TGCGCCAGCAGCTTGGCGGCAGGGCCTGGGTACAATGAGCAGTTCTTC.

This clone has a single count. The CDR3, as DNA: TGTGCCAGCAGTACCAAAGAGACCCAGTACTTC. This encodes CASSTKETQYF. This rearrangement joins TRBV2 to TRBJ2-5; D unclear. V dropped 5 bases and J dropped 3 bases, with 4 bases sitting between them. CDR1 SNHLY and CDR2 FYNNEI come from the germline V gene. This CDR3 is built from 11 residues. Based on the CDR3 plus reference TRBV2 and TRBJ2-5, the full variable domain is EPEVTQTPSHQVTQMGQEVILRCVPISNHLYFYWYRQILGQKVEFLVSFYNNEISEKSEIFDDQFSVERPDGSNFTLKIRSTKLEDSAMYFCASSTKETQYFGPGTRLLVL.

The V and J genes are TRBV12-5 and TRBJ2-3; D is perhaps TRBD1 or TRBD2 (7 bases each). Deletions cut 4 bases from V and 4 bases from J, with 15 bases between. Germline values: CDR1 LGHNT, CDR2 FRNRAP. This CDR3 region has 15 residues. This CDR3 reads CASGSQGGLSDTQYF. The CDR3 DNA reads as TGTGCTAGTGGTTCCCAGGGGGGGCTTTCAGATACGCAGTATTTT.

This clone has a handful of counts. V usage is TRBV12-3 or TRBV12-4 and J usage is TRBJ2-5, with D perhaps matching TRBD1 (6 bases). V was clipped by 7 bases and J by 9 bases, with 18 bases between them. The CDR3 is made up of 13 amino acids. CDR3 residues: CASTKQGPGAQYF. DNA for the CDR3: TGTGCCAGCACCAAACAGGGCCCAGGGGCCCAGTACTTC.

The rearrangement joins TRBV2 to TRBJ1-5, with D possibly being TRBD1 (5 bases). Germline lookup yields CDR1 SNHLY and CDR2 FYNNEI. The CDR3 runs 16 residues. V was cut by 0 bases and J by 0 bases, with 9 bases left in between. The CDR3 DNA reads TGTGCCAGCAGTGAAGCGGGGCGGATTAGCAATCAGCCCCAGCATTTT. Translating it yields CASSEAGRISNQPQHF.

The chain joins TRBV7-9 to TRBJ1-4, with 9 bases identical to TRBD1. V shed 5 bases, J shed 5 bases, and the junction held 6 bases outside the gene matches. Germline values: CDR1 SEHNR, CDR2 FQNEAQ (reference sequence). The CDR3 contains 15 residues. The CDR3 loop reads CASSLDGTGNEKLFF. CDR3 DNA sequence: TGTGCCAGCAGCCTCGACGGGACAGGGAATGAAAAACTGTTTTTT.

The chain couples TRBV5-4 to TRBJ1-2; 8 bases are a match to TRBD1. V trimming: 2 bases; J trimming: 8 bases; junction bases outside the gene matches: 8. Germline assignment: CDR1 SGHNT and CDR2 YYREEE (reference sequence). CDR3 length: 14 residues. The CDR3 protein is CASSFQGAARGYTF. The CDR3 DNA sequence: TGTGCCAGCAGCTTTCAGGGGGCGGCGAGGGGCTACACCTTC.

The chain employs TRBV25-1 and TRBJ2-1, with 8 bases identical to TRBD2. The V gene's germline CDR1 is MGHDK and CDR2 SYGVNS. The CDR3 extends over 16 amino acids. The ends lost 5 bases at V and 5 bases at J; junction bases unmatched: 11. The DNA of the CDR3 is TGTGCCAGCAGTAGACACGGGAGGGGAACAGACAATGAGCAGTTCTTC. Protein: CASSRHGRGTDNEQFF.

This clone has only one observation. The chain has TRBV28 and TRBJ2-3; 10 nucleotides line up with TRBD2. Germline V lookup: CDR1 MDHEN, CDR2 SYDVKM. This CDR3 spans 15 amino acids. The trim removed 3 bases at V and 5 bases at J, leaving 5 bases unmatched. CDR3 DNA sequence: TGTGCCAGCAGTTTGTCGACTAGCGGGTTAGATACGCAGTATTTT. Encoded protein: CASSLSTSGLDTQYF.